This TCR beta chain comes out of a study of OX40 agonist ivuxolimab in advanced cancers. Germline loops: CDR1 SGHVS, CDR2 FNYEAQ. V was trimmed by 1 base and J by 3 bases, leaving 6 bases between them. The CDR3 extends over 14 amino acids. Some clones are missing from TCRdb's copy, which holds only in-frame ones; the method was immunoSEQ multiplex PCR. In the table there are 25,000 to 30,000 clones, approximately 80% of which are singletons. The sequenced sample was CD4+ or CD8+ T cells sorted from blood, obtained in a trial of the OX40 agonist ivuxolimab. The TCR originated in an adult with an advanced solid tumor such as melanoma, head and neck, liver or kidney cancer. This chain connects TRBV7-6 to TRBJ1-4; D unresolved. CDR3 sequence (DNA): TGTGCCAGCAGCTTAGAAGGTCCTAATGAAAAACTGTTTTTT. Translation gives CASSLEGPNEKLFF. The variable domain in full, completed from reference TRBV7-6 and TRBJ1-4, reads GAGVSQSPRYKVTKRGQDVALRCDPISGHVSLYWYRQALGQGPEFLTYFNYEAQQDKSGLPNDRFSAERPEGSISTLTIQRTEQRDSAMYRCASSLEGPNEKLFFGSGTQLSVL.